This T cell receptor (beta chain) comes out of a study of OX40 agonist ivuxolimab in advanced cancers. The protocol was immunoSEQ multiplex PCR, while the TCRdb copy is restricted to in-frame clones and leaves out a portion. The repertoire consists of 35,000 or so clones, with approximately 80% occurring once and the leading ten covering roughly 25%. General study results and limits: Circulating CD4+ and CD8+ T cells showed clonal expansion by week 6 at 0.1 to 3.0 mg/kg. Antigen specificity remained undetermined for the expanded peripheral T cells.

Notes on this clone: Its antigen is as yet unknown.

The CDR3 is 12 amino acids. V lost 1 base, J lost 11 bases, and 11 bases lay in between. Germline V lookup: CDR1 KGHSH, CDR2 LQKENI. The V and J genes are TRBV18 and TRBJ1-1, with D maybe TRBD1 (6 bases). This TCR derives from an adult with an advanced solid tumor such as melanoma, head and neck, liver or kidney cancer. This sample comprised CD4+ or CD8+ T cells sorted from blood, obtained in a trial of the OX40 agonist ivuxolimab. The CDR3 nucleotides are TGTGCCAGCTCACCACAGGGTCAGGGGGCTTTCTTT. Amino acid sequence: CASSPQGQGAFF.